The present T cell receptor (beta chain) was sequenced within a study of PD-1 blockade in mismatch repair-deficient tumors (TCRdb year 2017). Describing the broader study: Between September 2013 and late 2016, the trial enrolled about 78 consecutive patients with eleven to twelve types of mismatch repair-deficient cancer, all of whom had received prior treatment and were progressing. Tumor-associated T cell clones were tracked in the peripheral blood of patients responding to PD-1 blockade by deep sequencing of TCR CDR3 regions. The research as a whole found: Clones residing in the tumor, which were often undetectable in blood before treatment, expanded quickly after pembrolizumab and then contracted, generally before radiologic responses.

To note about this clone: Its antigen is currently not known. Within one base of it there is no much larger clone, and no base qualities were kept.

The time point tag for this specimen amounts to: peripheral blood 12 weeks after first pembrolizumab dose. Mismatch repair deficiency was established in every enrolled patient by polymerase chain reaction or immunohistochemistry. TCR sequencing was carried out for three patients who responded to pembrolizumab therapy. The phase II trial prospectively tested pembrolizumab PD-1 blockade in advanced mismatch repair-deficient cancers regardless of tissue of origin. Peripheral blood T cell samples were gathered serially, both before PD-1 blockade started and at multiple time points afterward. Blood sampling time points were reported as weeks after the first dose of pembrolizumab. Library construction relied on the immunoSEQ multiplex PCR assay. TCRdb obtained this table from immuneACCESS and retained in-frame rearrangements with V and J assigned. These tables miss some clones; where compared with another copy, unresolved V genes account for less than half of the shortfall, and the remainder is unexplained. This sample comprises tens of thousands of clones, about 85% of them detected only once. The top ten clonotypes cover about 2.4% of the sample.

CDR1 and CDR2 are read off the germline V gene (reference sequence) as LNHDA and SQIVND. Relative to germline, V is 1 base shorter and J is 4 bases shorter, with 8 bases between their ends. The CDR3, cysteine through phenylalanine, is 14 amino acids long. CDR3 DNA is the only sequence kept; it has 42 bases, read in frame from the first base. Sequences were derived from peripheral blood, sampled 12 weeks after starting pembrolizumab. This receptor was obtained from an adult with mismatch repair-deficient cancer. This chain joins TRBV19 to TRBJ1-3; the D gene identity is not certain. The CDR3 corresponds to CASSIAAGGNTIYF. The DNA sequence is as follows: TGTGCCAGTAGTATAGCGGCAGGAGGAAACACCATATATTTT.